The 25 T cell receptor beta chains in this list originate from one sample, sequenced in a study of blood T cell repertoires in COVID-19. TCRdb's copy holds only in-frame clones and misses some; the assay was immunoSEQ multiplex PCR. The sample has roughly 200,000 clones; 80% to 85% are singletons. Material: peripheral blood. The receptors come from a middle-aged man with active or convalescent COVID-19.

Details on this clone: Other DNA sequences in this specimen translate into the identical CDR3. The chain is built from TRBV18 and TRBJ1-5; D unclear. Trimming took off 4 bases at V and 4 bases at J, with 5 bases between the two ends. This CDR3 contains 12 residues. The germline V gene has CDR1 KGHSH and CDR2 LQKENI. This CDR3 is CASSRANQPQHF. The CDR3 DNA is TGTGCCAGCTCACGAGCGAATCAGCCCCAGCATTTT. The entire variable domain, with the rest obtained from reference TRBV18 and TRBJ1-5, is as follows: NAGVMQNPRHLVRRRGQEARLRCSPMKGHSHVYWYRQLPEEGLKFMVYLQKENIIDESGMPKERFSAEFPKEGPSILRIQQVVRGDSAAYFCASSRANQPQHFGDGTRLSIL.

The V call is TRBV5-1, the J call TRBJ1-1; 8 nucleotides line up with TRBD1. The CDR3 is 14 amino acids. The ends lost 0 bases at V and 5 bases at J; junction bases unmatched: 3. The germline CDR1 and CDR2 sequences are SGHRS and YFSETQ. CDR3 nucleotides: TGCGCCAGCAGCTTGGGACAGGGGACGACTGAAGCTTTCTTT. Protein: CASSLGQGTTEAFF.

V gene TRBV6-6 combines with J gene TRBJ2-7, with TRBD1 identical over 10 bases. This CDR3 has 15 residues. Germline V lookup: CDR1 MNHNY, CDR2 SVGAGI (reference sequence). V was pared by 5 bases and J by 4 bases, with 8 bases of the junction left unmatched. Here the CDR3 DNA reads TGTGCCAGCAGTCGCGCCGGGACAGGGGAATACGAGCAGTACTTC. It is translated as CASSRAGTGEYEQYF.

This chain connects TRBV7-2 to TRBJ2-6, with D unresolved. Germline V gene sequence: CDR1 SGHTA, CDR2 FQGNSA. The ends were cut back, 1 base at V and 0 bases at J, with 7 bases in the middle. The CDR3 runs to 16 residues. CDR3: CASSLVAVSGANVLTF. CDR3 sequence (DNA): TGTGCCAGCAGCTTAGTGGCAGTCTCTGGGGCCAACGTCCTGACTTTC.

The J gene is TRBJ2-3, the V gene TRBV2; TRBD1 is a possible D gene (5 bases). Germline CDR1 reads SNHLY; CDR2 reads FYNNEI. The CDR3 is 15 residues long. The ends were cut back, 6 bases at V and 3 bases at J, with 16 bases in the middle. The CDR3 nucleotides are TGTGCCAGCAGAGAGCCAGGGTGGAAGACAGATACGCAGTATTTT. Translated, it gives CASREPGWKTDTQYF. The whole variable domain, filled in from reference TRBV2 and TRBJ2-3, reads EPEVTQTPSHQVTQMGQEVILRCVPISNHLYFYWYRQILGQKVEFLVSFYNNEISEKSEIFDDQFSVERPDGSNFTLKIRSTKLEDSAMYFCASREPGWKTDTQYFGPGTRLTVL.

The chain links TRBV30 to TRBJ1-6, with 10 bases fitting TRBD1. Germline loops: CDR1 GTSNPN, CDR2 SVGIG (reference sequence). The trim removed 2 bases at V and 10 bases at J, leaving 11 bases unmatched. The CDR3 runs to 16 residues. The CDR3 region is CAWSLKSGQGKSPLHF. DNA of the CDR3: TGTGCCTGGAGTCTAAAATCGGGACAGGGGAAATCACCCCTCCACTTT.

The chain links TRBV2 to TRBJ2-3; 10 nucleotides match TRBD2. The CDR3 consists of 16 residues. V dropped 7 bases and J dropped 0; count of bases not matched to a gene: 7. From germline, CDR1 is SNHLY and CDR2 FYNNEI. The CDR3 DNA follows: TGTGCCAGCAAACGGACTAGCGGTTCTAGCACAGATACGCAGTATTTT. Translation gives CASKRTSGSSTDTQYF. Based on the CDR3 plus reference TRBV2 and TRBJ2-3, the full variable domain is EPEVTQTPSHQVTQMGQEVILRCVPISNHLYFYWYRQILGQKVEFLVSFYNNEISEKSEIFDDQFSVERPDGSNFTLKIRSTKLEDSAMYFCASKRTSGSSTDTQYFGPGTRLTVL.

The CDR3 protein is CASSLEGRQGRTDTQYF. CDR3 nucleotides: TGTGCCAGCAGCTTAGAGGGGAGACAGGGGAGAACAGATACGCAGTATTTT. The chain links TRBV11-3 to TRBJ2-3, with 8 bases identical to TRBD1. CDR1 is SGHNT, CDR2 YENEEA, per germline. Germline trimming cut 0 bases from V and 3 bases from J; bases unmatched to any gene: 8. The CDR3 covers 17 residues.

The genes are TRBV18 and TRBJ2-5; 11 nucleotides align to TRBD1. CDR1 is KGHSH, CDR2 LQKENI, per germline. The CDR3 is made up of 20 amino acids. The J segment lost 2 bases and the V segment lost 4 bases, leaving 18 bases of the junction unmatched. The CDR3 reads CASSLTSGTGGFIIQETQYF. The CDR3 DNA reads TGTGCCAGCTCACTTACCTCCGGGACAGGGGGTTTCATAATACAAGAGACCCAGTACTTC.

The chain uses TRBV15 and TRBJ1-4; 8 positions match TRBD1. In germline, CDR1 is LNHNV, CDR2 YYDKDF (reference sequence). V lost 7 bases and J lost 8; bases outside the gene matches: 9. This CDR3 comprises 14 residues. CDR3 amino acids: CATTPDRVREKLFF. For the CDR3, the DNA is TGTGCCACCACCCCGGACAGGGTGCGGGAAAAACTGTTTTTT.

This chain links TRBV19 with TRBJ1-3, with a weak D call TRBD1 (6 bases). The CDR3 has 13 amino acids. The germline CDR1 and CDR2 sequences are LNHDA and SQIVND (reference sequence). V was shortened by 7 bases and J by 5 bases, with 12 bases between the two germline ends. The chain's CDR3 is CASNPGERNTIYF. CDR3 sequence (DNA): TGTGCCAGTAACCCAGGGGAGAGAAACACCATATATTTT.

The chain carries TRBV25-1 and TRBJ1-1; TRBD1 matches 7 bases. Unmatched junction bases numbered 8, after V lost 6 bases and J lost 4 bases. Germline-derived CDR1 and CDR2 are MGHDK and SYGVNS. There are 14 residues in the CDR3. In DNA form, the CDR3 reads TGTGCCAGCAGGCGAGACCGGACAGGCACTGAAGCTTTCTTT. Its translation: CASRRDRTGTEAFF.

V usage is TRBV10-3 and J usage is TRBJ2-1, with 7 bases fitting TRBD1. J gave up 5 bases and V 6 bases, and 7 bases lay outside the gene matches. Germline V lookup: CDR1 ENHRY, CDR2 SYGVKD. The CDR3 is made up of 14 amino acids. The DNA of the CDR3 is TGTGCCATCAGCCCGGGACAGAAAGACAATGAGCAGTTCTTC. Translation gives CAISPGQKDNEQFF.

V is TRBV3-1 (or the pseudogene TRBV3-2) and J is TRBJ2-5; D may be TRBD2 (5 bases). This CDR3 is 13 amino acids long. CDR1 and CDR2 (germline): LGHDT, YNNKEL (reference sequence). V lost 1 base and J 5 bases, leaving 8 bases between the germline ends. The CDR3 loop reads CASSQGLSETQYF. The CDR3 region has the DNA TGTGCCAGCAGCCAAGGACTATCGGAGACCCAGTACTTC.

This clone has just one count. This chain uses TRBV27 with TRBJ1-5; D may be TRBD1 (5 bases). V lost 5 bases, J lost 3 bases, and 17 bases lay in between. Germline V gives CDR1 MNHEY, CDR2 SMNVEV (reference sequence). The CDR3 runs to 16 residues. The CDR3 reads CASSPSGGVFNQPQHF. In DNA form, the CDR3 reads TGTGCCAGCAGTCCCTCGGGGGGGGTATTCAATCAGCCCCAGCATTTT.

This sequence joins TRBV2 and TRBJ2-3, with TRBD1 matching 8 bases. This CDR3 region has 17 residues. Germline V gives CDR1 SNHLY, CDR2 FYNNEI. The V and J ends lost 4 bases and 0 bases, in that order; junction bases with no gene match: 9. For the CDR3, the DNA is TGTGCCAGCAGTGCAGGGGGCACTAGCCCTAGCACAGATACGCAGTATTTT. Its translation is CASSAGGTSPSTDTQYF. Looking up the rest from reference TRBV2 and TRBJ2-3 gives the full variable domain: EPEVTQTPSHQVTQMGQEVILRCVPISNHLYFYWYRQILGQKVEFLVSFYNNEISEKSEIFDDQFSVERPDGSNFTLKIRSTKLEDSAMYFCASSAGGTSPSTDTQYFGPGTRLTVL.

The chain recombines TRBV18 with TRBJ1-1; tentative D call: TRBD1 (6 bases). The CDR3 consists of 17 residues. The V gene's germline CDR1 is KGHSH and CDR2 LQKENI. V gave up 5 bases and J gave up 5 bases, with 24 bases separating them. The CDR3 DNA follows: TGTGCCAGCTCATCCCAAAACCCGCCAGGGACACCAACTGAAGCTTTCTTT. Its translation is CASSSQNPPGTPTEAFF. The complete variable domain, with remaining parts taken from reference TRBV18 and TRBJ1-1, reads NAGVMQNPRHLVRRRGQEARLRCSPMKGHSHVYWYRQLPEEGLKFMVYLQKENIIDESGMPKERFSAEFPKEGPSILRIQQVVRGDSAAYFCASSSQNPPGTPTEAFFGQGTRLTVV.

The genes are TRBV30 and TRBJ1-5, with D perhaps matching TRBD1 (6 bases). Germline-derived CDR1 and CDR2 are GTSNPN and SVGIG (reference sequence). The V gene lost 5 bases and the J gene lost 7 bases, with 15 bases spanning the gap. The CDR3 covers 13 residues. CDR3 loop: CAWAQGSGQPQHF. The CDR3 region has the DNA TGTGCCTGGGCACAGGGCTCGGGGCAGCCCCAGCATTTT.

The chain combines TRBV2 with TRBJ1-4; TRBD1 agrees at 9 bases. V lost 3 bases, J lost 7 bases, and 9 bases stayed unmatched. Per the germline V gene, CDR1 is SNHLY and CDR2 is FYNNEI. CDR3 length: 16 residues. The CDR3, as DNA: TGTGCCAGCAGTGAGATGCTCCGACAGGGGGGTGAAAAACTGTTTTTT. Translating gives CASSEMLRQGGEKLFF.

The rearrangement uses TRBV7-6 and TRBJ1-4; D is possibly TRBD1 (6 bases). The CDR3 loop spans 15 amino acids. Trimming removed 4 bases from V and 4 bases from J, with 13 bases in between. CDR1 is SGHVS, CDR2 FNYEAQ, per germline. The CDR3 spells CASSSTGPNNEKLFF. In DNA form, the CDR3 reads TGTGCCAGCAGCTCTACAGGGCCAAATAATGAAAAACTGTTTTTT.

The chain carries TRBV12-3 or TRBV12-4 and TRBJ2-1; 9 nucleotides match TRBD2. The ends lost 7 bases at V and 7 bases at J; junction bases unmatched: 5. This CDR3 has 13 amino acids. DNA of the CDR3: TGTGCCAGCAAGCGCGGGGGGGATAATGAGCAGTTCTTC. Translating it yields CASKRGGDNEQFF.

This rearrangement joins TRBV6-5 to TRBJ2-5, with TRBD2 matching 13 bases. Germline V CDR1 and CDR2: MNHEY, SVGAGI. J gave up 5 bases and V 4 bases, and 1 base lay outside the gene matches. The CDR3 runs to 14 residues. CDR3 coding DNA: TGTGCCAGCAGTTGGACTAGCGGGGGTGAGACCCAGTACTTC. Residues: CASSWTSGGETQYF.

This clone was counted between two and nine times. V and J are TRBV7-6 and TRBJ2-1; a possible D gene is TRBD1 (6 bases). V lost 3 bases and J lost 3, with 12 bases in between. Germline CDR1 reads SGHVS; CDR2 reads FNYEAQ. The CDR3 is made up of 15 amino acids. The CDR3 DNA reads TGTGCCAGCAGCTTGGGACATCTGGTCTACAATGAGCAGTTCTTC. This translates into CASSLGHLVYNEQFF.

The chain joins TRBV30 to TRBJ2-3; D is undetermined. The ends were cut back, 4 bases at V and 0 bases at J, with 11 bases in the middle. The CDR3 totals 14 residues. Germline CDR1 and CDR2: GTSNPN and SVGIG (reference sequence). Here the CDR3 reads CAWTYGFSTDTQYF. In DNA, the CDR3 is TGTGCCTGGACCTACGGTTTTAGCACAGATACGCAGTATTTT.

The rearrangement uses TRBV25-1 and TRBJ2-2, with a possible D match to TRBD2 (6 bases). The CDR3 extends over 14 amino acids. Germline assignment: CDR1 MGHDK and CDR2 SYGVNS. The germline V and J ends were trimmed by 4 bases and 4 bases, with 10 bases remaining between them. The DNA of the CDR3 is TGTGCCAGCAGTGGGCGGGACCTCACCGGGGAGCTGTTTTTT. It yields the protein CASSGRDLTGELFF. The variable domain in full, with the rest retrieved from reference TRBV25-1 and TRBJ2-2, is EADIYQTPRYLVIGTGKKITLECSQTMGHDKMYWYQQDPGMELHLIHYSYGVNSTEKGDLSSESTVSRIRTEHFPLTLESARPSHTSQYLCASSGRDLTGELFFGEGSRLTVL.